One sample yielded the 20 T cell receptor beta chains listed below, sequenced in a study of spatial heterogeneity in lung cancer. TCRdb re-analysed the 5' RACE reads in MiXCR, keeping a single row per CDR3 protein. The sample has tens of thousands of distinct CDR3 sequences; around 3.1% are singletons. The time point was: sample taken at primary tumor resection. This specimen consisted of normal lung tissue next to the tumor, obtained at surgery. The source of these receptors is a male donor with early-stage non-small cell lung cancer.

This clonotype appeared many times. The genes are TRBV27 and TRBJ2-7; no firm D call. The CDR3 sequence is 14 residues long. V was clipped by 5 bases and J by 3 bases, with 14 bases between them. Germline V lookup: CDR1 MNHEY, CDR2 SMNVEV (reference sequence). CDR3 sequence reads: CASSSRAENYEQYF. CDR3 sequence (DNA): TGTGCCAGCAGTAGTCGGGCCGAAAACTACGAGCAGTACTTC.

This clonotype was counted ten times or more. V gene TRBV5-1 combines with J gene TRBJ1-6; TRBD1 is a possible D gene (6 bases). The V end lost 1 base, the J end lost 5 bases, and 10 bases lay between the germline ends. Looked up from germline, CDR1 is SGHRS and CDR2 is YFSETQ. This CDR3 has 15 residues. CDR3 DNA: TGCGCCAGCAGCTTGTCGGGGGCGGATAATTCACCCCTCCACTTT. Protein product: CASSLSGADNSPLHF. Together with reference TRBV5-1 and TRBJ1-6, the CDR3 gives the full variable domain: KAGVTQTPRYLIKTRGQQVTLSCSPISGHRSVSWYQQTPGQGLQFLFEYFSETQRNKGNFPGRFSGRQFSNSRSEMNVSTLELGDSALYLCASSLSGADNSPLHFGNGTRLTVT.

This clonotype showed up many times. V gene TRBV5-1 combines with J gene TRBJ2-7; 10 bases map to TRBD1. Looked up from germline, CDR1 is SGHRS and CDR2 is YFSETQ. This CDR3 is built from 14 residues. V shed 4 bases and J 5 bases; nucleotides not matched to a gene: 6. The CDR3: CASSTGTGVDEQYF. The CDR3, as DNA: TGCGCCAGCAGCACCGGGACAGGGGTAGACGAGCAGTACTTC.

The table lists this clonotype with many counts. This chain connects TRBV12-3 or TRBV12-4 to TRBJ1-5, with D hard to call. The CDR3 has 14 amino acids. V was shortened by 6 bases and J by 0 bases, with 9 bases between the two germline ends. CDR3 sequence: CASSDTNSNQPQHF. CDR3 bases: TGTGCCAGCAGCGACACTAATAGCAATCAGCCCCAGCATTTT.

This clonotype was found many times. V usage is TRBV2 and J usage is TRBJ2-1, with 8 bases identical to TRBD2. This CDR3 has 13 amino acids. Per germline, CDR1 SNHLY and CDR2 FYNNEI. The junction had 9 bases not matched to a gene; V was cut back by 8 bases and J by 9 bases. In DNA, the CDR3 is TGTGCCAGCGGGCGGGAGGCCACGGGTGAGCAGTTCTTC. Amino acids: CASGREATGEQFF.

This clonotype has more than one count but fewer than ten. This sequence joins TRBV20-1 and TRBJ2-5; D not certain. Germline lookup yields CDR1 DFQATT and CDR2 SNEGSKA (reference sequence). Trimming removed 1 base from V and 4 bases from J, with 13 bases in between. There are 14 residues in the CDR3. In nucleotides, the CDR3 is TGCAGTGCTAGAGGTTTGCTTTTGGGAGAGACCCAGTACTTC. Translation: CSARGLLLGETQYF.

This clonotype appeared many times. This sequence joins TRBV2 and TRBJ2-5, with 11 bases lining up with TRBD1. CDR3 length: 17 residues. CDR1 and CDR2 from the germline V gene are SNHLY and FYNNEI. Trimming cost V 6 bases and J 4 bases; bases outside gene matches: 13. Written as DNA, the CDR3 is TGTGCCAGCAGCACCTCCTTAGGACAGGGGGCGGGAGAGACCCAGTACTTC. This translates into CASSTSLGQGAGETQYF.

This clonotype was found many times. CDR3 sequence reads: CASSLTSGYEQYF. CDR3 sequence (DNA): TGCGCCAGCAGCTTGACTAGCGGTTACGAGCAGTACTTC. The V and J genes are TRBV5-1 and TRBJ2-7; 8 bases fit TRBD2. The CDR3 contains 13 residues. The ends lost 1 base at V and 4 bases at J; junction bases unmatched: 1. Germline CDR1 is SGHRS and CDR2 is YFSETQ.

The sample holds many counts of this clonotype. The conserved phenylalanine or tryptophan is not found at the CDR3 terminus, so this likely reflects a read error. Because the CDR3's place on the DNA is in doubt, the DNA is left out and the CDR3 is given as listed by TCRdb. The CDR3 sequence is CSARDPRWTTWI. The chain employs TRBV20-1 and TRBJ2-1; no check of the table's D call, TRBD2, against the DNA was made. With termini counted, the CDR3 has 12 amino acids. In germline, CDR1 is DFQATT, CDR2 SNEGSKA (reference sequence).

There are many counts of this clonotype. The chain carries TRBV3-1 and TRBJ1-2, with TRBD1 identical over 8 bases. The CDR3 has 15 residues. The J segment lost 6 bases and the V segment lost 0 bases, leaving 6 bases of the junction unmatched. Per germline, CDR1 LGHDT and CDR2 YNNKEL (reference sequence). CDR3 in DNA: TGTGCCAGCAGCCAAGATTGGGCAGGGGGCGATGGCTACACCTTC. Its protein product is CASSQDWAGGDGYTF.

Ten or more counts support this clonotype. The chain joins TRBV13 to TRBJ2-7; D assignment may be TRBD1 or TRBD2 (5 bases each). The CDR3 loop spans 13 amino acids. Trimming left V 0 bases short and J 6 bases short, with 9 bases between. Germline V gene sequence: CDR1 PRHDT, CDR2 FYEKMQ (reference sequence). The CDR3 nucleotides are TGTGCCAGCAGCTTAGGAGACAGCGGCGAGCAGTACTTC. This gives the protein CASSLGDSGEQYF.

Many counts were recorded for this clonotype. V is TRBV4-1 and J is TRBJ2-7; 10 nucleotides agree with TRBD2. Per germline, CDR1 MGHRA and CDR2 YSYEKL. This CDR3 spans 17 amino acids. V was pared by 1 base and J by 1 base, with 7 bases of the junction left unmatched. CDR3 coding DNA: TGCGCCAGCAGCCAAGTCGCTAGCGGGAGTGGATCCTACGAGCAGTACTTC. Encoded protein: CASSQVASGSGSYEQYF.

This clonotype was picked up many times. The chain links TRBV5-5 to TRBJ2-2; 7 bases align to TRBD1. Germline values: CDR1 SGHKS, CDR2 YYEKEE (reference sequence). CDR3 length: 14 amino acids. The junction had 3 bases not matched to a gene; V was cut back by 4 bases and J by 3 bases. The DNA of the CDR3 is TGTGCCAGCAGCAGGGGGCTTGACACCGGGGAGCTGTTTTTT. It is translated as CASSRGLDTGELFF.

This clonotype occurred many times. This chain's CDR3 is CASRTRLAGQFF. The DNA for the CDR3 is TGTGCCAGCAGAACTAGGCTAGCGGGGCAGTTCTTC. V is TRBV6-2 or TRBV6-3 and J is TRBJ2-1, with TRBD2 matching 8 bases. Germline CDR1 is MNHEY and CDR2 is SVGEGT. Losses at the gene ends were 6 bases for V and 12 bases for J; bases not matched to a gene: 7. This CDR3 has 12 residues.

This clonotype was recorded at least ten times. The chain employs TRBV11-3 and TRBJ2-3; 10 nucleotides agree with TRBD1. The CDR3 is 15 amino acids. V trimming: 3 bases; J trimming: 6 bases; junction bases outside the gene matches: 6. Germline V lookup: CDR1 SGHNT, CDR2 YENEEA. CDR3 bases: TGTGCCAGCAGCTTTAGACAGGGGGCCTGGGATACGCAGTATTTT. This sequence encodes CASSFRQGAWDTQYF.

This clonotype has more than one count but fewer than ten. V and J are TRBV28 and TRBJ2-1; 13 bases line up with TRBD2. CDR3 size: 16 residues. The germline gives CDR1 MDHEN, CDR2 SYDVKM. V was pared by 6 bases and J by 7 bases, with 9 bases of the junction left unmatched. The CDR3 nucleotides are TGTGCCAGCAGGAAACTAGCGGGAGGGCCTAGGAATGAGCAGTTCTTC. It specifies CASRKLAGGPRNEQFF.

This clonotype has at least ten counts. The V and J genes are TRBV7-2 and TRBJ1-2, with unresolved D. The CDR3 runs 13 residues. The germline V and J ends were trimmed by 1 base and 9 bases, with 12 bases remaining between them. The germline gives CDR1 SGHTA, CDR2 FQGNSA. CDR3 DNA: TGTGCCAGCAGCTTAGATGGTCCGTTCCGCTACACCTTC. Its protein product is CASSLDGPFRYTF.

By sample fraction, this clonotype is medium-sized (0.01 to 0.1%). The CDR3 bases are TGTGCCAGCAGCTTAACGGACACCGGGGAGCTGTTTTTT. This encodes CASSLTDTGELFF. The chain combines TRBV7-6 with TRBJ2-2; D gene uncertain. The CDR3 consists of 13 residues. CDR1 and CDR2 (germline): SGHVS, FNYEAQ. The ends were cut back, 2 bases at V and 3 bases at J, with 4 bases in the middle.

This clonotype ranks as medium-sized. As DNA, the CDR3 is TGTGCCAGCAGTCGGGACAGCAATGAGCAGTTCTTC. Its protein is CASSRDSNEQFF. The chain couples TRBV2 to TRBJ2-1, with TRBD1 identical over 7 bases. The V segment lost 5 bases and the J segment 6 bases; nucleotides outside the gene matches: 1. Germline lookup yields CDR1 SNHLY and CDR2 FYNNEI. The CDR3 sequence is 12 residues long. Variable domain in full (rest from reference TRBV2 and TRBJ2-1): EPEVTQTPSHQVTQMGQEVILRCVPISNHLYFYWYRQILGQKVEFLVSFYNNEISEKSEIFDDQFSVERPDGSNFTLKIRSTKLEDSAMYFCASSRDSNEQFFGPGTRLTVL.

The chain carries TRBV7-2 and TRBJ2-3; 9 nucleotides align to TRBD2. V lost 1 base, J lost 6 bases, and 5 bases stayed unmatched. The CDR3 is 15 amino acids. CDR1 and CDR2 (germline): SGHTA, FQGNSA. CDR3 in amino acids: CASSLDRGGVDTQYF. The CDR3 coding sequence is TGTGCCAGCAGCTTAGATCGCGGGGGGGTGGATACGCAGTATTTT.